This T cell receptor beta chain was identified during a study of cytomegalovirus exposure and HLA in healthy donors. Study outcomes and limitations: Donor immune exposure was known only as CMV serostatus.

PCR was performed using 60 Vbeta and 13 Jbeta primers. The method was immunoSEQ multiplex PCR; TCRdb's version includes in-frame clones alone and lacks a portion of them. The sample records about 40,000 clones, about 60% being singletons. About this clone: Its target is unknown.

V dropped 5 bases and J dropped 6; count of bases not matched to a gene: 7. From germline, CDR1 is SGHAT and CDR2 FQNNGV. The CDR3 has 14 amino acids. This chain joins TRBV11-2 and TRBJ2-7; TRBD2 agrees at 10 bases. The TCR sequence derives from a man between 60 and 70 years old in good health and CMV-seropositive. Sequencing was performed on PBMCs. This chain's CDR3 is CASSGGLAASEQYF. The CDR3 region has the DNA TGTGCCAGCAGCGGAGGACTAGCGGCCTCCGAGCAGTACTTC.